A single sample is the source of the 27 T cell receptor beta chains below, sequenced in a study of OX40 agonist ivuxolimab in advanced cancers. The library was built by means of the immunoSEQ multiplex PCR assay. As stored in TCRdb, this immuneACCESS dataset retains in-frame rearrangements with V and J assigned. A fraction of the clones does not appear; measured against another copy, unresolved V genes explain less than half of the discrepancy, and the remainder lacks a known reason. The sample table shows approximately 70,000 clones, and around 90% are seen once. Under 7.5% of the sample belongs to the ten largest clones. The sample here was CD4+ or CD8+ T cells sorted from blood, taken in a trial of the OX40 agonist ivuxolimab. The origin of the receptors is an adult with an advanced solid tumor such as melanoma, head and neck, liver or kidney cancer.

The gene calls are TRBV29-1 and TRBJ2-3, with TRBD1 identical over 8 bases. Germline trimming cut 5 bases from V and 2 bases from J; bases unmatched to any gene: 9. The CDR3 consists of 15 residues. Germline-derived CDR1 and CDR2 are SQVTM and ANQGSEA. CDR3 loop: CSVPHRDRYTDTQYF. In DNA form, the CDR3 reads TGCAGCGTTCCCCACCGGGACAGGTACACAGATACGCAGTATTTT.

This chain links TRBV7-9 with TRBJ1-4; no clear D. Looked up from germline, CDR1 is SEHNR and CDR2 is FQNEAQ (reference sequence). V lost 2 bases and J lost 5, with 18 bases in between. CDR3 length: 17 amino acids. The CDR3 DNA sequence: TGTGCCAGCAGCTTAAGGGCGGAATTACTAAAAAATGAAAAACTGTTTTTT. This sequence encodes CASSLRAELLKNEKLFF.

This clone has just a few counts. The V gene is TRBV27, the J gene TRBJ1-1, with a tentative D call TRBD1 (5 bases). Looked up from germline, CDR1 is MNHEY and CDR2 is SMNVEV (reference sequence). V lost 5 bases, J lost 1 base, and 8 bases lay in between. The CDR3 spans 13 residues. In nucleotides, the CDR3 is TGTGCCAGCAGTCCAGGGTGGAACACTGAAGCTTTCTTT. The encoded protein is CASSPGWNTEAFF.

A single count supports this clone. This rearrangement joins TRBV19 to TRBJ2-6; 9 nucleotides line up with TRBD1. The CDR3 loop spans 17 amino acids. Germline CDR1 LNHDA, CDR2 SQIVND (reference sequence). The V and J ends lost 3 bases and 2 bases, in that order; junction bases with no gene match: 5. The CDR3 nucleotides are TGTGCCAGTAGTATCCGGACAGGGGCCCCTGGGGCCAACGTCCTGACTTTC. This translates into CASSIRTGAPGANVLTF.

The rearrangement joins TRBV19 to TRBJ2-2; D unclear. This CDR3 region has 15 residues. The germline V gene encodes CDR1 LNHDA and CDR2 SQIVND (reference sequence). Trimming removed 3 bases from V and 1 base from J, with 9 bases in between. This CDR3 reads CASSIAGVNTGELFF. CDR3 nucleotide sequence: TGTGCCAGTAGTATTGCAGGAGTGAACACCGGGGAGCTGTTTTTT.

The J gene is TRBJ2-7, the V gene TRBV9; D perhaps matches TRBD1 (6 bases). The V gene's germline CDR1 is SGDLS and CDR2 YYNGEE. The CDR3 totals 12 residues. V dropped 5 bases and J dropped 6 bases, with 12 bases sitting between them. CDR3: CASSYTGSEQYF. DNA of the CDR3: TGTGCCAGCAGTTACACAGGGAGCGAGCAGTACTTC.

The chain recombines TRBV14 with TRBJ2-7; tentative D call: TRBD2 (5 bases). This CDR3 has 15 residues. Germline assignment: CDR1 SGHDN and CDR2 FVKESK. Trimming removed 1 base from V and 5 bases from J, with 15 bases in between. The chain's CDR3 is CASSQALVVSHEQYF. The CDR3 nucleotides read TGTGCCAGCAGCCAAGCACTAGTCGTCTCGCACGAGCAGTACTTC.

The rearrangement links TRBV5-1 to TRBJ1-1; perhaps TRBD1 as D (6 bases). Trimming took 3 bases from V and 1 from J, leaving 16 bases between them. Germline V lookup: CDR1 SGHRS, CDR2 YFSETQ. The CDR3 has 16 residues. The CDR3 DNA is TGCGCCAGCAGCTGGAACAGGGTAATGGGGAACACTGAAGCTTTCTTT. Protein product: CASSWNRVMGNTEAFF.

Written as DNA, the CDR3 is TGTGCCAGCAGTTTAGGGCAGATCACCTACAATGAGCAGTTCTTC. Encoded protein: CASSLGQITYNEQFF. The V and J genes are TRBV28 and TRBJ2-1; D unclear. This CDR3 spans 15 amino acids. Germline V gene sequence: CDR1 MDHEN, CDR2 SYDVKM. Trimming removed 2 bases from V and 2 bases from J, with 10 bases in between.

The genes are TRBV13 and TRBJ1-1, with D possibly being TRBD1 (6 bases). This CDR3 contains 15 residues. The V end lost 5 bases, the J end lost 4 bases, and 17 bases lay between the germline ends. In germline, CDR1 is PRHDT, CDR2 FYEKMQ (reference sequence). CDR3 sequence (DNA): TGTGCCAGCAGCCCAAATCCAGGGGTGGGCACTGAAGCTTTCTTT. Translated, it gives CASSPNPGVGTEAFF. The variable domain in full, completed from reference TRBV13 and TRBJ1-1, reads AAGVIQSPRHLIKEKRETATLKCYPIPRHDTVYWYQQGPGQDPQFLISFYEKMQSDKGSIPDRFSAQQFSDYHSELNMSSLELGDSALYFCASSPNPGVGTEAFFGQGTRLTVV.

This clone has a single count. The chain recombines TRBV7-9 with TRBJ2-7; 10 bases align to TRBD1. Germline V gene sequence: CDR1 SEHNR, CDR2 FQNEAQ (reference sequence). The CDR3 loop spans 15 amino acids. The ends lost 6 bases at V and 4 bases at J; junction bases unmatched: 9. CDR3 sequence: CASRISGTGEYEQYF. The CDR3 DNA reads TGTGCCAGCAGAATATCCGGGACAGGGGAGTACGAGCAGTACTTC.

This clone was seen once. The chain employs TRBV7-9 and TRBJ2-1, with D uncertain. Looked up from germline, CDR1 is SEHNR and CDR2 is FQNEAQ (reference sequence). The CDR3 totals 15 residues. The V and J ends lost 1 base and 0 bases respectively, with 7 bases between them. The CDR3 DNA follows: TGTGCCAGCAGCTTAGACTTGAGCTCCTACAATGAGCAGTTCTTC. This gives the protein CASSLDLSSYNEQFF.

The V and J genes are TRBV30 and TRBJ1-5; a weak D match, TRBD1 (6 bases). Per the germline V gene, CDR1 is GTSNPN and CDR2 is SVGIG (reference sequence). The CDR3 totals 13 residues. V gave up 0 bases and J gave up 6 bases, with 9 bases separating them. The chain's CDR3 is CAWSVQGGQPQHF. In DNA, the CDR3 is TGTGCCTGGAGTGTACAGGGTGGTCAGCCCCAGCATTTT.

This clone occurred a few times. The CDR3 sequence: CASSSGGETQYF. CDR3 coding DNA: TGTGCCAGCAGCTCCGGCGGGGAGACCCAGTACTTC. The V and J genes are TRBV7-3 and TRBJ2-5; weak D call: TRBD2 (5 bases). The CDR3 is 12 residues long. Trimming took off 4 bases at V and 5 bases at J, with 8 bases between the two ends. Per the germline V gene, CDR1 is SGHTA and CDR2 is FQGTGA.

In its sample, this clone was seen a few times. J is TRBJ2-7 and V is TRBV13; D is ambiguous. CDR3 length: 14 amino acids. The V gene's germline CDR1 is PRHDT and CDR2 FYEKMQ (reference sequence). V lost 0 bases and J lost 3, with 9 bases in between. Here the CDR3 DNA reads TGTGCCAGCAGCTTAGGCACACATCACTACGAGCAGTACTTC. Its translation is CASSLGTHHYEQYF.

The chain employs TRBV27 and TRBJ1-2; 9 nucleotides align to TRBD1. With 5 bases clipped from V and 5 bases from J, the junction kept 6 bases outside the gene matches. The CDR3 covers 14 residues. Germline V gene lookup returns CDR1 MNHEY and CDR2 SMNVEV (reference sequence). The CDR3: CASSTTGGAYGYTF. The CDR3 nucleotides are TGTGCCAGCAGTACTACAGGGGGCGCTTATGGCTACACCTTC.

The rearrangement uses TRBV9 and TRBJ2-2, with TRBD2 matching over 11 bases. Trimming took 4 bases from V and 6 from J; bases not matched to a gene: 20. The CDR3 extends over 20 amino acids. Germline values: CDR1 SGDLS, CDR2 YYNGEE. The CDR3 sequence: CASSPREPFSGRATPGELFF. The CDR3 DNA reads as TGTGCCAGCAGCCCCCGGGAGCCTTTTAGCGGGAGGGCGACCCCCGGGGAGCTGTTTTTT.

This clone was observed a single time. This rearrangement joins TRBV7-9 to TRBJ1-1; perhaps TRBD1 as D (6 bases). This CDR3 is 19 amino acids long. Trimming removed 5 bases from V and 0 bases from J, with 25 bases in between. Germline lookup yields CDR1 SEHNR and CDR2 FQNEAQ (reference sequence). The CDR3 spells CASSPSGQDIYVMNTEAFF. The CDR3 nucleotides are TGTGCCAGCAGCCCCTCGGGACAAGATATTTATGTCATGAACACTGAAGCTTTCTTT.

This clone appeared once. This chain uses TRBV28 with TRBJ2-7; D not resolved. CDR1 and CDR2 (germline): MDHEN, SYDVKM. Trimming cost V 5 bases and J 0 bases, with 11 bases left between them. The CDR3 is made up of 14 amino acids. The CDR3 loop is CASSPLDISYEQYF. In DNA, the CDR3 is TGTGCCAGCAGTCCCCTCGATATCTCCTACGAGCAGTACTTC.

The gene calls are TRBV13 and TRBJ2-5; D gene ambiguous. CDR1 is PRHDT, CDR2 FYEKMQ, per germline (reference sequence). The CDR3 sequence is 14 residues long. Trimming left V 2 bases short and J 0 bases short, with 7 bases between. The CDR3 here is CASSLITDQETQYF. The DNA for the CDR3 is TGTGCCAGCAGCTTAATTACAGACCAAGAGACCCAGTACTTC.

The chain uses TRBV7-3 and TRBJ1-1, with TRBD1 matching over 7 bases. CDR1 and CDR2 (germline): SGHTA, FQGTGA. Trimming cost V 5 bases and J 1 base; bases outside gene matches: 7. The CDR3 consists of 15 residues. Here the CDR3 DNA reads TGTGCCAGCAGCGCGTCCGGGACAGCGAACACTGAAGCTTTCTTT. It translates to CASSASGTANTEAFF.

The chain is built from TRBV27 and TRBJ2-5; no reliable D call. Trimming shortened V by 1 base and J by 0 bases, and 3 bases separated the two germline ends. The CDR3 has 13 amino acids. Germline V gene sequence: CDR1 MNHEY, CDR2 SMNVEV (reference sequence). This CDR3 reads CASSLWDQETQYF. CDR3 nucleotides: TGTGCCAGCAGTTTATGGGACCAAGAGACCCAGTACTTC.

This chain links TRBV5-1 with TRBJ2-3; D possibly corresponds to TRBD2 (6 bases). In germline, CDR1 is SGHRS, CDR2 YFSETQ. The CDR3 runs to 12 residues. The V end was cut by 8 bases, the J end by 2 bases, with 9 bases between. CDR3 bases: TGCGCCAGGACGCGGGACACAGATACGCAGTATTTT. Protein: CARTRDTDTQYF.

CDR3 residues: CASSFPRGANFSYEQYF. DNA for the CDR3: TGTGCCAGCAGCTTCCCTCGGGGGGCTAATTTCTCCTACGAGCAGTACTTC. The chain combines TRBV7-9 with TRBJ2-7, with D possibly TRBD2 on 7 matching bases. Germline assignment: CDR1 SEHNR and CDR2 FQNEAQ (reference sequence). The CDR3 is 17 amino acids. Trimming left V 3 bases short and J 0 bases short, with 18 bases between.

Only one count was recorded for this clone. The chain uses TRBV29-1 and TRBJ1-2; D gene unclear. CDR1 and CDR2 (germline): SQVTM, ANQGSEA. The CDR3 is 12 residues long. V lost 4 bases and J 4 bases, leaving 10 bases between the germline ends. CDR3 residues: CSVVTGPYGYTF. DNA for the CDR3: TGCAGCGTTGTAACGGGCCCCTATGGCTACACCTTC.

This chain connects TRBV5-1 to TRBJ2-5; weak D call: TRBD2 (5 bases). The V and J ends lost 0 bases and 5 bases respectively, with 11 bases between them. The length of the CDR3 is 14 residues. The V gene's germline CDR1 is SGHRS and CDR2 YFSETQ. The CDR3 DNA sequence: TGCGCCAGCAGCTTGGTAGGGAGCCCGGAGACCCAGTACTTC. Protein: CASSLVGSPETQYF.

The rearrangement links TRBV5-6 to TRBJ2-3; maybe TRBD1 (6 bases). Trimming took off 4 bases at V and 2 bases at J, with 11 bases between the two ends. Germline assignment: CDR1 SGHDT and CDR2 YYEEEE. This CDR3 has 14 amino acids. In DNA, the CDR3 is TGTGCCAGCAGCACCGGGACATCCACAGATACGCAGTATTTT. Translation gives CASSTGTSTDTQYF.